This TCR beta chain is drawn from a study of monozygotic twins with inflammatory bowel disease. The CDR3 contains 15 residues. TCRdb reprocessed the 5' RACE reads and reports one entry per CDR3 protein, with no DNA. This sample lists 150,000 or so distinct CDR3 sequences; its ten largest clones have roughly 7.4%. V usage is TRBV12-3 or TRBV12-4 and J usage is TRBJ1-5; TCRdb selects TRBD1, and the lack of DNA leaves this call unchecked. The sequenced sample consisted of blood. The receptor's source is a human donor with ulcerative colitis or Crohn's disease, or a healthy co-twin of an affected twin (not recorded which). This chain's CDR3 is CASSLRGHSNQPQHF.